A selection of T cell receptor beta chains follows, all from one sample in a study of T cells in Graves' hyperthyroidism and ophthalmopathy. MiXCR, applied by TCRdb to the multiplex PCR reads, yields one record per CDR3 protein. This table has about 400,000 distinct CDR3 sequences, over 12% appearing once. The sequenced sample was blood. The receptor source for this set is a man in his fifties or sixties with Graves' ophthalmopathy. CDR3s include the opening cysteine and the closing phenylalanine or tryptophan. D genes are given only for firm matches. Clone size is shown for a subset of rows, as once, few, many or a class of expanded clone.

V: TRBV7-8
D: NA
J: TRBJ1-6
size: few
DNA: TGTGCCAGCAGCTTAAGTTCGCAGGGCTATAATTCACCCCTCCACTTT
CDR3: CASSLSSQGYNSPLHF

V: TRBV7-2
D: NA
J: TRBJ1-1
size: many
DNA: TGTGCCAGCAGCCTTGACAGGACCAAGAACACTGAAGCTTTCTTT
CDR3: CASSLDRTKNTEAFF

V: TRBV9
D: TRBD1
J: TRBJ1-2
size: NA
DNA: TGTGCCAGCAGCGGACGGACAGGGAGGTATGGCTACACCTTC
CDR3: CASSGRTGRYGYTF

V: TRBV10-3
D: NA
J: TRBJ2-1
size: NA
DNA: TGTGCCATCAGTGAGTCCCCACTAGCCAATGAGCAGTTCTTC
CDR3: CAISESPLANEQFF

V: TRBV18
D: NA
J: TRBJ2-1
size: NA
DNA: TGTGCCAGCTCACCACCCGCCGGGGTAACCTACAATGAGCAGTTCTTC
CDR3: CASSPPAGVTYNEQFF

V: TRBV3-1
D: NA
J: TRBJ2-6
size: many
DNA: TGTGCCAGCAGCCAAGATATCGGCAGCGCGTCTTTC
CDR3: CASSQDIGSASF

V: TRBV4-1
D: TRBD2
J: TRBJ2-5
size: few
DNA: TGCGCCAGCAGCCCCCGCGAGGGTAGCGGGCTCCAAGAGACCCAGTACTTC
CDR3: CASSPREGSGLQETQYF

V: TRBV12-5
D: NA
J: TRBJ2-1
size: NA
DNA: TGTGCTAGTGGTTTTGGGACAAGAGAATACAATGAGCAGTTCTTC
CDR3: CASGFGTREYNEQFF

V: TRBV3-1
D: NA
J: TRBJ1-3
size: many
DNA: TGTGCCAGCAGCCGGGGGGCATCGAGCGGAAACACCATATATTTT
CDR3: CASSRGASSGNTIYF

V: TRBV6-1
D: NA
J: TRBJ2-1
size: NA
DNA: TGTGCCAGTAAGATGGGTTATGGGCAGTTCTTC
CDR3: CASKMGYGQFF

V: TRBV29-1
D: NA
J: TRBJ2-4
size: many
DNA: TGCAGCGCGCGCTTGTCCAGGGTCAAAAACATTCAGTACTTC
CDR3: CSARLSRVKNIQYF

V: TRBV30
D: TRBD2
J: TRBJ2-1
size: NA
DNA: TGTGCCTGGAGTGCCGGACTAGCGGGAGTTCGGAGTGAGTACAATGAGCAGTTCTTC
CDR3: CAWSAGLAGVRSEYNEQFF

V: TRBV7-8
D: TRBD1
J: TRBJ2-5
size: many
DNA: TGTGCCAGCAGCTCTAATTTCGGACAGGGGGCGGGAGAGACCCAGTACTTC
CDR3: CASSSNFGQGAGETQYF

V: TRBV30
D: TRBD1
J: TRBJ2-4
size: many
DNA: TGTGCCTGGACCCACAGGGGGCTGGACAAAAACATTCAGTACTTC
CDR3: CAWTHRGLDKNIQYF

V: TRBV3-1
D: TRBD2
J: TRBJ2-1
size: many
DNA: TGTGCCAGCAGCCGGATTACTAGCGGGAGGTCCTACAATGAGCAGTTCTTC
CDR3: CASSRITSGRSYNEQFF

V: TRBV11-2
D: NA
J: TRBJ2-1
size: many
DNA: TGTGCCAGCAGCCCCCGTGGAGGAGATGAGCAGTTCTTC
CDR3: CASSPRGGDEQFF

V: TRBV7-8
D: NA
J: TRBJ2-1
size: few
DNA: TGTGCCAGCAGCTTAGAACGGGAGCCCCTTTACAATGAGCAGTTCTTC
CDR3: CASSLEREPLYNEQFF

V: TRBV14
D: NA
J: TRBJ2-1
size: many
DNA: TGTGCCAGCAGCCAGACGATTAGTGAGCAGTTCTTC
CDR3: CASSQTISEQFF

V: TRBV18
D: TRBD1
J: TRBJ1-1
size: NA
DNA: TGTGCCAGCTCACCACCGAAAGGGGGCGACGTGGCTTTCTTT
CDR3: CASSPPKGGDVAFF

V: TRBV5-1
D: TRBD2
J: TRBJ2-5
size: NA
DNA: TGCGCCAGCAGCCCGAGCGGGGCGGAGACCCAGCACTTC
CDR3: CASSPSGAETQHF

V: TRBV7-9
D: NA
J: TRBJ2-1
size: few
DNA: TGTGCCGGCAGGGACAACCCGGGGAGTGAGCAGTTCTTC
CDR3: CAGRDNPGSEQFF

V: TRBV7-9
D: NA
J: TRBJ2-7
size: many
DNA: TGTGCCAGCAGCTTAGATGTTAGAATGTACGAGCAGTACTTC
CDR3: CASSLDVRMYEQYF

V: TRBV3-1
D: NA
J: TRBJ2-1
size: many
DNA: TGTGCCAGCAGCCAAGGTTCAGGGAAGCTCGGAACCGGGTTCTTC
CDR3: CASSQGSGKLGTGFF

V: TRBV5-1
D: TRBD1
J: TRBJ1-2
size: many
DNA: TGCGCCAGCAGCTTCGGTGACAGGGCTAGTGGCTACACCTTC
CDR3: CASSFGDRASGYTF

V: TRBV30
D: NA
J: TRBJ1-4
size: many
DNA: TGTGCCTGGAGACCGGCCTCAACTAATGAAAAACTGTTTTTT
CDR3: CAWRPASTNEKLFF

V: TRBV12-3/TRBV12-4
D: NA
J: TRBJ1-2
size: NA
DNA: TGTGCCAGCAGTTCCTCAGGGGCGGATGGCTACACCTTC
CDR3: CASSSSGADGYTF

V: TRBV14
D: NA
J: TRBJ2-4
size: NA
DNA: TGTGCCAGCAGCCTAGCTACTGCCAAAAACATTCAGTACTTC
CDR3: CASSLATAKNIQYF

V: TRBV9
D: NA
J: TRBJ2-3
size: many
DNA: TGTGCCAGCACCCCCCCGTCGGACCCCACAGATACGCAGTATTTT
CDR3: CASTPPSDPTDTQYF

V: TRBV12-3/TRBV12-4
D: NA
J: TRBJ2-6
size: many
DNA: TGTGCCAGCAGTTTAGAGCTGGGGTTTGGGGCCAACGTCCTGACTTTC
CDR3: CASSLELGFGANVLTF

V: TRBV19
D: TRBD2
J: TRBJ2-7
size: few
DNA: TGTGCCAGTAGTATTCCTAGCGGGAGGTCGTACGAGCAGTACTTC
CDR3: CASSIPSGRSYEQYF

V: TRBV24-1
D: TRBD1
J: TRBJ2-1
size: few
DNA: TGTGCCACCAGCCGGGACAGCACCTACAATGAGCAGTTCTTC
CDR3: CATSRDSTYNEQFF

V: TRBV6-1
D: NA
J: TRBJ2-2
size: NA
DNA: TGTGCCAGCAGTGAAGAGCTAGCCGGGGAGCTGTTTTTT
CDR3: CASSEELAGELFF

V: TRBV12-3/TRBV12-4
D: NA
J: TRBJ1-5
size: many
DNA: TGTGCCAGCAGTCAGGACAGCGGTAATCAGCCCCAGCATTTT
CDR3: CASSQDSGNQPQHF

V: TRBV11-3
D: NA
J: TRBJ1-3
size: many
DNA: TGTGCCAGCAGCAAAACAGGGCCGGGAAACACCATATATTTT
CDR3: CASSKTGPGNTIYF

V: TRBV30
D: NA
J: TRBJ2-1
size: many
DNA: TGTGCCTGGGATGGGGCGGGTAGCTCCTACAATGAGCAGTTCTTC
CDR3: CAWDGAGSSYNEQFF

V: TRBV28
D: TRBD2
J: TRBJ2-7
size: many
DNA: TGTGCCAGCTCGTTGGTAGCGGGAAGCTACGAGCAGTACTTC
CDR3: CASSLVAGSYEQYF

V: TRBV28
D: NA
J: TRBJ2-7
size: many
DNA: TGTGCCAGCAGAGCTCAATTAGGGGGAGGCTACGAGCAGTACTTC
CDR3: CASRAQLGGGYEQYF

V: TRBV20-1
D: TRBD2
J: TRBJ2-1
size: NA
DNA: TGCAGTGCTTCGAGCGTCGGGAGGAACTACAATGAGCAGTTCTTC
CDR3: CSASSVGRNYNEQFF

V: TRBV19
D: NA
J: TRBJ2-7
size: few
DNA: TGTGCCAGTAGTATAGAGGCTAGTTCTCACGAGCAGTACTTC
CDR3: CASSIEASSHEQYF

V: TRBV7-9
D: TRBD1
J: TRBJ1-1
size: NA
DNA: TGTGCCAGCAGCTTAGTCTCAGGGGGGAACACTGAAGCTTTCTTT
CDR3: CASSLVSGGNTEAFF

V: TRBV9
D: TRBD1
J: TRBJ2-1
size: few
DNA: TGTGCCAGCAGCCCAAACGGACAGGTGGGGAACAATGAGCAGTTCTTC
CDR3: CASSPNGQVGNNEQFF

V: TRBV6-1
D: NA
J: TRBJ2-1
size: NA
DNA: TGTGCCAGCAGTGATGTCCCCGGCTCCTACAATGAGCAGTTCTTC
CDR3: CASSDVPGSYNEQFF

V: TRBV11-3
D: NA
J: TRBJ2-7
size: many
DNA: TGTGCCAGCAGCTTAGATTCGGCACCCTTCTACGAGCAGTACTTC
CDR3: CASSLDSAPFYEQYF

V: TRBV28
D: TRBD2
J: TRBJ2-2
size: many
DNA: TGTGCCAGCAGTTTCTCAGGACTAGCGGGACCCGGGGAGCTGTTTTTT
CDR3: CASSFSGLAGPGELFF

V: TRBV29-1
D: TRBD2
J: TRBJ2-7
size: many
DNA: TGCAGCGTCCTGGGACTAGCGGGGACTCACTCCTACGAGCAGTACTTC
CDR3: CSVLGLAGTHSYEQYF

V: TRBV7-2
D: NA
J: TRBJ2-5
size: NA
DNA: TGTGCCAGCAGCTTAATCTCGACAGGGAGGCAAGAGACCCAGTACTTC
CDR3: CASSLISTGRQETQYF

V: TRBV19
D: TRBD2
J: TRBJ2-3
size: few
DNA: TGTGCCAGTAGTACAGTAGCGGGACGGGCTTCGGATACGCAGTATTTT
CDR3: CASSTVAGRASDTQYF

V: TRBV7-9
D: NA
J: TRBJ2-5
size: many
DNA: TGTGCCAGCAGCTTAGAGGTGGGCACCCAAGAGACCCAGTACTTC
CDR3: CASSLEVGTQETQYF

V: TRBV29-1
D: NA
J: TRBJ1-2
size: NA
DNA: TGCAGCGTCCACGGAGGCCCTGAGGCTGGCTACACCTTC
CDR3: CSVHGGPEAGYTF

V: TRBV7-3
D: TRBD2
J: TRBJ2-1
size: many
DNA: TGTGCCAGCAGCTTACCGACTAGCGGGAGGCTTGAGCAGTTCTTC
CDR3: CASSLPTSGRLEQFF

V: TRBV3-1
D: NA
J: TRBJ2-7
size: many
DNA: TGTGCCAGCAGCCAAGAAGCGGGCGCCTTCTACGAGCAGTACTTC
CDR3: CASSQEAGAFYEQYF

V: TRBV11-3
D: NA
J: TRBJ1-5
size: many
DNA: TGTGCCAGCAGCGCGCCTTGGGGGGCAGGGAATCAGCCCCAGCATTTT
CDR3: CASSAPWGAGNQPQHF